Listed here are 30 T cell receptor beta chains from one sample, sequenced in a study of blood T cell repertoires in COVID-19. Some clones are missing from TCRdb's copy, which holds only in-frame ones; the method was immunoSEQ multiplex PCR. The repertoire holds hundreds of thousands of clones, with 75% to 90% as singletons. Sequences were obtained from PBMCs or T cells enriched from blood (not recorded which). The receptors were sampled from a man in his late teens or twenties who had recovered from COVID-19.

The CDR3 here is CASSLRGNEKLFF. The DNA of the CDR3 is TGTGCCAGCAGTTTACGGGGTAATGAAAAACTGTTTTTT. The gene calls are TRBV27 and TRBJ1-4; D is ambiguous. Looked up from germline, CDR1 is MNHEY and CDR2 is SMNVEV (reference sequence). CDR3 size: 13 residues. V was pared by 2 bases and J by 4 bases, with 5 bases between.

V and J are TRBV7-9 and TRBJ1-2; D gene uncertain. The CDR3 covers 17 residues. V gave up 1 base and J gave up 0 bases, with 15 bases separating them. Germline-derived CDR1 and CDR2 are SEHNR and FQNEAQ (reference sequence). The CDR3 region has the DNA TGTGCCAGCAGCTTAGAGTTTGAGCTATCTTCTAACTATGGCTACACCTTC. Amino acid sequence: CASSLEFELSSNYGYTF.

The chain has TRBV29-1 and TRBJ1-2, with a weak D call TRBD1 (6 bases). V dropped 8 bases and J dropped 8 bases, with 24 bases sitting between them. The CDR3 totals 14 residues. The germline V gene encodes CDR1 SQVTM and CDR2 ANQGSEA. The CDR3 DNA follows: TGCAGCACTCATTCCGGGACATTGGCTTTGGGCTACACCTTC. This encodes CSTHSGTLALGYTF.

The rearrangement joins TRBV6-1 to TRBJ2-4; no clear D. Germline V gene data show CDR1 as MNHNS and CDR2 as SASEGT. The CDR3 consists of 14 residues. Trimming pared 1 base from V and 0 bases from J, leaving 4 bases between. CDR3 in DNA: TGTGCCAGCAGTGAAGGTCTAGCCAAAAACATTCAGTACTTC. Protein sequence: CASSEGLAKNIQYF.

This clone was seen a handful of times. The V gene is TRBV9, the J gene TRBJ2-1, with 10 bases lining up with TRBD1. The CDR3 contains 16 residues. The germline V gene encodes CDR1 SGDLS and CDR2 YYNGEE. The V gene end was trimmed by 0 bases and the J gene end by 9 bases; junction bases not matched to a gene: 9. The CDR3 spells CASSVAGTGVVGEQFF. CDR3 DNA sequence: TGTGCCAGCAGCGTAGCGGGGACAGGGGTAGTCGGTGAGCAGTTCTTC.

V gene TRBV4-2 combines with J gene TRBJ2-3; no clear D. V lost 0 bases and J 3 bases, leaving 4 bases between the germline ends. This CDR3 has 13 amino acids. The V gene's germline CDR1 is LGHNA and CDR2 YNFKEQ. Written as DNA, the CDR3 is TGTGCCAGCAGCCAAGAGAGGACAGATACGCAGTATTTT. Protein product: CASSQERTDTQYF.

This clone has a handful of counts. The V call is TRBV6-2 or TRBV6-3, the J call TRBJ2-3; 9 nucleotides match TRBD2. Germline CDR1 MNHEY, CDR2 SVGEGT. Trimming took 4 bases from V and 3 from J; bases not matched to a gene: 8. CDR3 length equals 16 residues. DNA of the CDR3: TGTGCCAGCAGTTTCGATAGCGGGAGAGGAACAGATACGCAGTATTTT. Translating it yields CASSFDSGRGTDTQYF.

A note on this clone: A single base separates this from a much larger clone, so it may be a read error. The chain combines TRBV9 with TRBJ2-3; 11 bases line up with TRBD2. The ends lost 3 bases at V and 0 bases at J; junction bases unmatched: 0. Germline loops: CDR1 SGDLS, CDR2 YYNGEE. This CDR3 comprises 15 residues. This CDR3 is CASSGTSGSTDTQYF. In nucleotides, the CDR3 is TGTGCCAGCAGCGGGACTAGCGGGAGCACAGATACGCAGTATTTT.

The CDR3 loop reads CASSFGRDHGYTF. As DNA, the CDR3 is TGTGCCAGCAGTTTCGGCAGGGATCATGGCTACACCTTC. The V call is TRBV12-3 or TRBV12-4, the J call TRBJ1-2; tentatively, D is TRBD1 (5 bases). The CDR3 is 13 residues long. Trimming took 3 bases from V and 6 from J, leaving 11 bases between them.

A note on this clone: Other DNA sequences of this sample code for an identical CDR3. V and J are TRBV12-3 or TRBV12-4 and TRBJ1-5; no clear D. The CDR3 is 13 amino acids. V dropped 3 bases and J dropped 4 bases, with 7 bases sitting between them. CDR3 nucleotides: TGTGCCAGCAGTTTTAGCGGGAATCAGCCCCAGCATTTT. Translated, it gives CASSFSGNQPQHF.

The rearrangement uses TRBV30 and TRBJ1-1; 8 bases match TRBD1. V shed 5 bases, J shed 7 bases, and the junction held 6 bases outside the gene matches. CDR3 length equals 12 residues. CDR1 and CDR2 from the germline V gene are GTSNPN and SVGIG (reference sequence). Here the CDR3 DNA reads TGTGCCTGGGTGGACAGGGCAAATGAAGCTTTCTTT. This gives the protein CAWVDRANEAFF.

This chain links TRBV2 with TRBJ1-6; possibly TRBD1 for D (6 bases). Germline CDR1 reads SNHLY; CDR2 reads FYNNEI. The CDR3 has 14 residues. V lost 6 bases and J lost 8, with 14 bases in between. This chain's CDR3 is CASRMDSEYSPLHF. CDR3 bases: TGTGCCAGCAGGATGGACAGCGAGTATTCACCCCTCCACTTT.

The chain employs TRBV29-1 and TRBJ1-1; D remains unclear. The V gene lost 4 bases and the J gene lost 0 bases, with 3 bases spanning the gap. Germline CDR1 reads SQVTM; CDR2 reads ANQGSEA. CDR3 length: 11 residues. The CDR3 protein is CSVGMNTEAFF. The CDR3 bases are TGCAGCGTTGGTATGAACACTGAAGCTTTCTTT. The full variable domain, in which reference TRBV29-1 and TRBJ1-1 provide the parts outside the CDR3, is SAVISQKPSRDICQRGTSLTIQCQVDSQVTMMFWYRQQPGQSLTLIATANQGSEATYESGFVIDKFPISRPNLTFSTLTVSNMSPEDSSIYLCSVGMNTEAFFGQGTRLTVV.

This chain links TRBV5-1 with TRBJ2-3; TRBD2 is a possible D gene (6 bases). There are 17 residues in the CDR3. From germline, CDR1 is SGHRS and CDR2 YFSETQ. V lost 0 bases and J 5 bases, leaving 19 bases between the germline ends. The CDR3 here is CASSLVPPSAGLDTQYF. The CDR3 DNA reads as TGCGCCAGCAGCTTGGTTCCCCCCTCCGCGGGGCTAGATACGCAGTATTTT.

J is TRBJ1-2 and V is TRBV6-5; tentative D call: TRBD1 (5 bases). This CDR3 has 14 residues. The germline V gene encodes CDR1 MNHEY and CDR2 SVGAGI. With 7 bases removed from V and 4 bases from J, the gap between germline ends came to 16 bases. As DNA, the CDR3 is TGTGCCAGCATAGGAGTTGGCCAGGGCTATGGCTACACCTTC. This translates into CASIGVGQGYGYTF.

This clone was detected only a few times. Here the CDR3 reads CASTPGGYEQYF. Here the CDR3 DNA reads TGTGCCAGTACCCCCGGGGGCTACGAGCAGTACTTC. The chain has TRBV19 and TRBJ2-7; tentatively, D is TRBD2 (6 bases). The CDR3 is made up of 12 amino acids. The V and J ends lost 7 bases and 3 bases respectively, with 10 bases between them. The germline CDR1 and CDR2 sequences are LNHDA and SQIVND (reference sequence). Full variable domain (remainder filled in from reference TRBV19 and TRBJ2-7): DGGITQSPKYLFRKEGQNVTLSCEQNLNHDAMYWYRQDPGQGLRLIYYSQIVNDFQKGDIAEGYSVSREKKESFPLTVTSAQKNPTAFYLCASTPGGYEQYFGPGTRLTVT.

The rearrangement joins TRBV5-4 to TRBJ1-2, with 8 bases fitting TRBD1. The CDR3 is 15 amino acids. Trimming cost V 2 bases and J 6 bases; bases outside gene matches: 9. Germline loops: CDR1 SGHNT, CDR2 YYREEE (reference sequence). The CDR3 sequence is CASSFTTGGDHGYTF. CDR3 sequence (DNA): TGTGCCAGCAGCTTTACAACAGGGGGGGATCATGGCTACACCTTC.

The V and J genes are TRBV5-3 and TRBJ2-5, with 11 bases lining up with TRBD1. TRBV5-3 is reported as an ORF; its role is uncertain. The CDR3 has 16 amino acids. V lost 2 bases and J lost 2; bases outside the gene matches: 5. The CDR3 is CARSFRDRGGQETQYF. CDR3 DNA: TGTGCCAGAAGCTTCCGGGACAGGGGGGGTCAAGAGACCCAGTACTTC.

The chain couples TRBV5-1 to TRBJ2-1, with 11 bases lining up with TRBD2. Trimming took 4 bases from V and 13 from J; bases not matched to a gene: 10. The CDR3 consists of 14 residues. The germline V gene encodes CDR1 SGHRS and CDR2 YFSETQ. CDR3 in amino acids: CASSPGTSGITQFF. In DNA, the CDR3 is TGCGCCAGCAGCCCCGGGACTAGCGGTATAACTCAGTTCTTC.

The chain is built from TRBV4-2 and TRBJ2-6; no definite D call. Germline V lookup: CDR1 LGHNA, CDR2 YNFKEQ. The CDR3 contains 14 residues. Trimming removed 1 base at V and 4 bases at J, with 5 bases between. Written as DNA, the CDR3 is TGTGCCAGCAGCCAAGGGGCAGGGGCCAACGTCCTGACTTTC. It translates to CASSQGAGANVLTF.

V gene TRBV19 combines with J gene TRBJ2-1; a weak D match, TRBD1 (8 bases). This CDR3 contains 15 residues. The V and J ends lost 6 bases and 4 bases respectively, with 16 bases between them. Germline lookup yields CDR1 LNHDA and CDR2 SQIVND (reference sequence). The CDR3 region has the DNA TGTGCCAGTAGCAAACAGGGGGAGGGGTACAATGAGCAGTTCTTC. Translation gives CASSKQGEGYNEQFF.

Of note for this clone: Other DNA sequences from this sample encode an identical CDR3 as well. The V and J genes are TRBV12-3 or TRBV12-4 and TRBJ1-5; D may be TRBD1 (5 bases). The V and J ends lost 2 bases and 6 bases respectively, with 8 bases between them. The length of the CDR3 is 13 residues. CDR3 loop: CASSLSGRQPQHF. The DNA of the CDR3 is TGTGCCAGCAGTTTATCAGGGCGTCAGCCCCAGCATTTT.

The rearrangement joins TRBV5-1 to TRBJ1-1, with D unclear. V was cut by 1 base and J by 0 bases, with 10 bases left in between. The germline CDR1 and CDR2 sequences are SGHRS and YFSETQ. This CDR3 is built from 15 residues. The CDR3 spells CASSLTGELNTEAFF. The CDR3 DNA sequence: TGCGCCAGCAGCTTGACTGGAGAACTGAACACTGAAGCTTTCTTT.

This chain joins TRBV10-3 and TRBJ1-1; 7 bases are a match to TRBD1. The trim removed 3 bases at V and 12 bases at J, leaving 7 bases unmatched. Germline V gene lookup returns CDR1 ENHRY and CDR2 SYGVKD. This CDR3 is built from 12 residues. CDR3 in amino acids: CAISDRGSWPFF. In DNA form, the CDR3 reads TGTGCCATCAGTGACAGGGGGAGTTGGCCTTTCTTT.

The V and J genes are TRBV7-9 and TRBJ2-7, with 7 bases identical to TRBD1. The CDR3 sequence is 13 residues long. Germline trimming cut 5 bases from V and 8 bases from J; bases unmatched to any gene: 9. Germline values: CDR1 SEHNR, CDR2 FQNEAQ (reference sequence). CDR3 amino acids: CASSERTGVKQYF. DNA for the CDR3: TGTGCCAGCAGCGAGAGAACAGGGGTTAAGCAGTACTTC.

This clone was seen a single time. DNA of the CDR3: TGTGCCAGCAGTTACTCTCTAGAAGGTACCTACGAGCAGTACTTC. Translation gives CASSYSLEGTYEQYF. This rearrangement joins TRBV6-5 to TRBJ2-7; D is ambiguous. Germline V gene data show CDR1 as MNHEY and CDR2 as SVGAGI. This CDR3 spans 15 amino acids. V lost 0 bases and J lost 2, with 11 bases in between.

The chain combines TRBV6-5 with TRBJ1-6; D remains unclear. V was clipped by 4 bases and J by 5 bases, with 12 bases between them. The CDR3 runs to 15 residues. Looked up from germline, CDR1 is MNHEY and CDR2 is SVGAGI. CDR3 loop: CASSSTGRNNSPLHF. CDR3 nucleotide sequence: TGTGCCAGCAGTTCCACCGGGAGGAATAATTCACCCCTCCACTTT.

The chain joins TRBV6-2 or TRBV6-3 to TRBJ2-3, with 9 positions matching TRBD2. J gave up 3 bases and V 6 bases, and 13 bases lay outside the gene matches. The CDR3 totals 17 residues. CDR1 is MNHEY and CDR2 is SVGEGT in the germline V gene. The CDR3 is CASSPGGVAGVTDTQYF. CDR3 nucleotide sequence: TGTGCCAGCAGCCCAGGTGGTGTAGCGGGAGTTACAGATACGCAGTATTTT.

CDR3 nucleotide sequence: TGTGCCAGCAGTTTGGCTTTGGCAGGAGGATCACCCCTCCACTTT. It translates to CASSLALAGGSPLHF. The chain recombines TRBV28 with TRBJ1-6; D gene unclear. The CDR3 loop spans 15 amino acids. Looked up from germline, CDR1 is MDHEN and CDR2 is SYDVKM. Between the trimmed V and J ends, which lost 3 bases and 10 bases, there was a span of 16 bases.

This clone was picked up one time. The chain links TRBV15 to TRBJ2-2; 12 bases are shared with TRBD1. The germline gives CDR1 LNHNV, CDR2 YYDKDF (reference sequence). This CDR3 region has 18 residues. With 0 bases clipped from V and 5 bases from J, the junction kept 7 bases outside the gene matches. The CDR3 here is CATSRDILGQGATGELFF. In DNA form, the CDR3 reads TGTGCCACCAGCAGAGATATTTTGGGACAGGGGGCAACCGGGGAGCTGTTTTTT.